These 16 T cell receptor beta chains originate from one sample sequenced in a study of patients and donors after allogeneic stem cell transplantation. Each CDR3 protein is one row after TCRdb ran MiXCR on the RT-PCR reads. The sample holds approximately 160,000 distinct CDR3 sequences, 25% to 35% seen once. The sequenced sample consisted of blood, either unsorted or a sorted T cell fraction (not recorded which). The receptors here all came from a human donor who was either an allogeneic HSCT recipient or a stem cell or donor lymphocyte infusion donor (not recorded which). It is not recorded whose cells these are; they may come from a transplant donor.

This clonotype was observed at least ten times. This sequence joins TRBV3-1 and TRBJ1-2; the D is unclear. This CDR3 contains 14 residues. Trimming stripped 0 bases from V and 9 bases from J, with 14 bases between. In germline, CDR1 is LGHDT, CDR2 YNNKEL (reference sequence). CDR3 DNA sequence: TGTGCCAGCAGCCAAGAGGGCAGGATGGCACGCTACACCTTC. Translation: CASSQEGRMARYTF.

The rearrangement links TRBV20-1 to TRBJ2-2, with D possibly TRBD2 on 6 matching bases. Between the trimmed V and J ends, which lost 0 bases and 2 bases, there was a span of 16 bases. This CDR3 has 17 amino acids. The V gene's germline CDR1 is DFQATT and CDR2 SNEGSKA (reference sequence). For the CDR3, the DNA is TGCAGTGCTAGAGATCTCCGGGACTTAAGAAACACCGGGGAGCTGTTTTTT. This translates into CSARDLRDLRNTGELFF.

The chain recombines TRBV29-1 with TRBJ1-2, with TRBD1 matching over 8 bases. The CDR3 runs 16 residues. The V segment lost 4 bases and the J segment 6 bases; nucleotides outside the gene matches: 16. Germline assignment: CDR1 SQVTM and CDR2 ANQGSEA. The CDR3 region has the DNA TGCAGCGTTGGAACCATGAGCCCGGGACAGGCGGATGGCTACACCTTC. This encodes CSVGTMSPGQADGYTF.

This chain's CDR3 is CASSRSLTEAFF. The CDR3 bases are TGTGCCAGCAGCCGGTCGTTAACTGAAGCTTTCTTT. V and J are TRBV12-3 or TRBV12-4 and TRBJ1-1; no clear D. The CDR3 length is 12 residues. The germline V and J ends were trimmed by 6 bases and 5 bases, with 10 bases remaining between them.

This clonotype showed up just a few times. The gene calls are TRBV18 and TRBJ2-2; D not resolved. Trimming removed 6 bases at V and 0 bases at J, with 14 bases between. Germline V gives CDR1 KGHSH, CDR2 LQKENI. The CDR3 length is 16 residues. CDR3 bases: TGTGCCAGCTCGCCCCAGAATGGGGCGAACACCGGGGAGCTGTTTTTT. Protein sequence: CASSPQNGANTGELFF.

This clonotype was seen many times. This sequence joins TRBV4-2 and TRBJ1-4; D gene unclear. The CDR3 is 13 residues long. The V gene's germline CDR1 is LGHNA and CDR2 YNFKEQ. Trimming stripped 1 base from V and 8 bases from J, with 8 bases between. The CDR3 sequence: CASSQAAWEKLFF. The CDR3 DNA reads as TGTGCCAGCAGCCAAGCGGCCTGGGAAAAACTGTTTTTT.

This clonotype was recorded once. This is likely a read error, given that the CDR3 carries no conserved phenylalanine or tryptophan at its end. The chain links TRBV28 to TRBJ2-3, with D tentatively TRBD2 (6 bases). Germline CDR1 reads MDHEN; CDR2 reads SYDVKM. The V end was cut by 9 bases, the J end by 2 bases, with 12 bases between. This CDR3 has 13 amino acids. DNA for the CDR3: TGTGCCAGTTTAGCGGCCTCCACAGATACGCAGTATTTA. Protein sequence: CASLAASTDTQYL.

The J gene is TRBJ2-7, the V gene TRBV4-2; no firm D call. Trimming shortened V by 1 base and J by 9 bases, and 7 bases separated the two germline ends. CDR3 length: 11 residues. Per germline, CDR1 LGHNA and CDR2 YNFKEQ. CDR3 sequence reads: CASSQGERQYF. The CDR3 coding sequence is TGTGCCAGCAGCCAAGGGGAACGGCAGTACTTC.

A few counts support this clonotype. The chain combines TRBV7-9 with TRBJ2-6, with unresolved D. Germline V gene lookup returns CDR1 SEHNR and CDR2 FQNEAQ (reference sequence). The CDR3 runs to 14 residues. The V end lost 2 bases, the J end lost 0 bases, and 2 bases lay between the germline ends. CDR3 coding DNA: TGTGCCAGCAGCTTAACCTCTGGGGCCAACGTCCTGACTTTC. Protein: CASSLTSGANVLTF.

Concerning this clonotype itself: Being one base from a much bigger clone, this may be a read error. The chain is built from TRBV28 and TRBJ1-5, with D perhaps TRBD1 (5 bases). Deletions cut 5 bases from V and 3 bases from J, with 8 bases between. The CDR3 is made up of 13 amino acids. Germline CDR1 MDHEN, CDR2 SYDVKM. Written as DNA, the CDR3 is TGTGCCAGCAGTCGGGGGAACAATCAGCCCCAGCATTTT. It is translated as CASSRGNNQPQHF. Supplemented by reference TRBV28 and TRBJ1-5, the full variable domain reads DVKVTQSSRYLVKRTGEKVFLECVQDMDHENMFWYRQDPGLGLRLIYFSYDVKMKEKGDIPEGYSVSREKKERFSLILESASTNQTSMYLCASSRGNNQPQHFGDGTRLSIL.

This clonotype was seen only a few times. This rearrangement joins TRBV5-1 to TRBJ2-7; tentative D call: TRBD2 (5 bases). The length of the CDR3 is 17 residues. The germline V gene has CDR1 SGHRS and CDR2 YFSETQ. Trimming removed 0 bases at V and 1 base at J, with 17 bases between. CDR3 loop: CASSLDFEGTPSYEQYF. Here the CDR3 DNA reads TGCGCCAGCAGCTTGGATTTTGAGGGAACCCCTTCCTACGAGCAGTACTTC.

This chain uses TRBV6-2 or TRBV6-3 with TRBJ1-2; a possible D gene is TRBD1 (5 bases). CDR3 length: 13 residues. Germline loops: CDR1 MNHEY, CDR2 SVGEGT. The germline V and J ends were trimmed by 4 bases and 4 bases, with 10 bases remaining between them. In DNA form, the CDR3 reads TGTGCCAGCAGTTTCTTCGACAGCTATGGCTACACCTTC. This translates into CASSFFDSYGYTF.

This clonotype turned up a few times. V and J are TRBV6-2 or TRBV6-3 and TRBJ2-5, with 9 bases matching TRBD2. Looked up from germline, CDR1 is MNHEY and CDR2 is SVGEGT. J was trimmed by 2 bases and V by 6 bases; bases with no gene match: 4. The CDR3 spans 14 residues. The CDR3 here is CASRTSGFQETQYF. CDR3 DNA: TGTGCCAGCAGGACTAGCGGATTTCAAGAGACCCAGTACTTC.

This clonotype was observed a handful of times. CDR3 sequence reads: CASIGWTEAFF. In nucleotides, the CDR3 is TGTGCCAGCATCGGTTGGACTGAAGCTTTCTTT. The V and J genes are TRBV27 and TRBJ1-1; unclear D gene. V was clipped by 7 bases and J by 5 bases, with 8 bases between them. This CDR3 region has 11 residues. Germline lookup yields CDR1 MNHEY and CDR2 SMNVEV (reference sequence).

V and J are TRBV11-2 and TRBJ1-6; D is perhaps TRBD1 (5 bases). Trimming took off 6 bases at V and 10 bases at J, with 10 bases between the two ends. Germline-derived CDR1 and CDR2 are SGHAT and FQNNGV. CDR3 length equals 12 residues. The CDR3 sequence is CASRGVGSPLHF. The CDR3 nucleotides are TGTGCCAGCAGAGGGGTGGGGTCACCCCTCCACTTT.

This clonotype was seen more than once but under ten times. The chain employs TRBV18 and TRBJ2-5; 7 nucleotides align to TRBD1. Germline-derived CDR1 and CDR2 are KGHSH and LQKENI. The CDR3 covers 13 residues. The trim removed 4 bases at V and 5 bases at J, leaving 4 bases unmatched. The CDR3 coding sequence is TGTGCCAGCTCACAAGGGGGCGCGGAGACCCAGTACTTC. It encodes CASSQGGAETQYF.